These T cell receptor beta chains were read from a single sample in a study of blood T cell repertoires in COVID-19. Clones were read by immunoSEQ multiplex PCR, and TCRdb kept only the in-frame ones, dropping some. This sample carries 40,000 to 55,000 clones, under 95% of them seen once, and the ten largest clones take approximately 6%. The sample was peripheral blood. These receptors were taken from a man in his 70s with active COVID-19. Both conserved end residues are part of each CDR3. A D gene is named only where the DNA matches it firmly. Clone size is shown for a subset of rows, as once, few, many or a class of expanded clone.

clone_size	j_call	v_call	d_call	cdr3_aa	cdr3_nt
.	TRBJ2-7	TRBV3-1/TRBV3-2	.	CASSQDMFYEQYF	TGTGCCAGCAGCCAAGATATGTTCTACGAGCAGTACTTC
.	TRBJ1-4	TRBV19	TRBD1	CASREGDRELFF	TGTGCCAGTAGAGAAGGGGACAGGGAATTGTTTTTT
.	TRBJ1-1	TRBV2	TRBD1	CATILTGYYTEAFF	TGTGCCACCATCCTGACAGGGTATTACACTGAAGCTTTCTTT
.	TRBJ2-6	TRBV2	.	CASSDTTSGANVLTF	TGTGCCAGCAGCGATACTACCTCTGGGGCCAACGTCCTGACTTTC
.	TRBJ2-1	TRBV29-1	TRBD2	CSVALAGGLGRGGEQFF	TGCAGCGTTGCCCTAGCGGGGGGGCTCGGGCGAGGAGGTGAGCAGTTCTTC
.	TRBJ1-4	TRBV11-2	TRBD1	CASSPQTGGMEKLFF	TGTGCCAGCAGCCCACAGACAGGGGGAATGGAAAAACTGTTTTTT
few	TRBJ1-6	TRBV28	TRBD1	CASSSSGTGVSPLHF	TGTGCCAGCAGTTCCTCTGGGACAGGGGTATCACCCCTCCACTTT
.	TRBJ2-5	TRBV5-4	TRBD1	CASSSGTGGFETQYF	TGTGCCAGCAGTTCCGGGACAGGGGGTTTTGAGACCCAGTACTTC
.	TRBJ1-2	TRBV28	.	CASNSPNYGYTF	TGTGCCAGCAACTCCCCCAACTATGGCTACACCTTC
.	TRBJ2-3	TRBV11-2	TRBD2	CASSFSGGVTDTQYF	TGTGCCAGCAGCTTCTCGGGGGGGGTTACAGATACGCAGTATTTT
few	TRBJ1-2	TRBV27	.	CASSLGQGANYGYTF	TGTGCCAGCAGTTTAGGCCAGGGTGCTAACTATGGCTACACCTTC
.	TRBJ2-4	TRBV7-2	.	CASSLGPPLNIQYF	TGTGCCAGCAGCTTAGGGCCCCCTCTCAACATTCAGTACTTC
.	TRBJ1-2	TRBV7-2	TRBD1	CASSSGGVRGYTF	TGTGCCAGCAGCTCAGGGGGCGTTCGTGGCTACACCTTC
.	TRBJ1-1	TRBV7-2	.	CASSFTGMNTEAFF	TGTGCCAGCAGCTTCACAGGGATGAACACTGAAGCTTTCTTT
.	TRBJ1-4	TRBV7-9	.	CASSLTPGMANEKLFF	TGTGCCAGCAGCTTAACTCCAGGGATGGCTAATGAAAAACTGTTTTTT
.	TRBJ1-6	TRBV2	.	CASSEQGIAPLHF	TGTGCCAGCAGTGAACAGGGAATTGCCCCCCTCCACTTT
once	TRBJ1-3	TRBV6-6	.	CASSRSGFAWSGNTIYF	TGTGCCAGCAGTCGGTCAGGGTTTGCGTGGTCTGGAAACACCATATATTTT
.	TRBJ2-7	TRBV6-2/TRBV6-3	TRBD1	CASSYSTGGSYEQYF	TGTGCCAGCAGTTACTCGACAGGGGGATCCTACGAGCAGTACTTC
.	TRBJ2-1	TRBV19	TRBD2	CASSIAAGAPLNEQFF	TGTGCCAGTAGTATCGCAGCGGGGGCTCCCTTAAATGAGCAGTTCTTC
.	TRBJ1-2	TRBV6-6	.	CASSYSKTARDYGYTF	TGTGCCAGCAGTTACTCGAAGACAGCTCGGGACTATGGCTACACCTTC
.	TRBJ2-1	TRBV10-3	TRBD2	CAIREGLAAYNEQFF	TGTGCCATCAGGGAAGGACTAGCGGCCTACAATGAGCAGTTCTTC
.	TRBJ2-1	TRBV5-1	TRBD2	CASRSLAGVPYNEQFF	TGCGCCAGCAGATCCCTAGCGGGGGTACCCTACAATGAGCAGTTCTTC
.	TRBJ2-1	TRBV5-1	.	CASRERSLSYNEQFF	TGCGCCAGCAGGGAGAGGTCCCTCTCCTACAATGAGCAGTTCTTC
.	TRBJ2-1	TRBV6-5	TRBD2	CASTSSGSSYNEQFF	TGTGCCAGCACCAGTAGCGGGAGCTCCTACAATGAGCAGTTCTTC
.	TRBJ1-2	TRBV28	.	CASSFRGGEHFNYGYTF	TGTGCCAGCAGTTTTAGGGGGGGGGAACATTTCAACTATGGCTACACCTTC
.	TRBJ1-1	TRBV18	.	CASSPRQEGTEAFF	TGTGCCAGCTCACCACGTCAGGAGGGCACTGAAGCTTTCTTT
.	TRBJ2-5	TRBV5-1	.	CASSVPGQETQYF	TGCGCCAGCAGCGTACCGGGACAAGAGACCCAGTACTTC
.	TRBJ1-1	TRBV18	.	CASSPNEGNTEAFF	TGTGCCAGCTCACCGAACGAGGGAAACACTGAAGCTTTCTTT
.	TRBJ2-6	TRBV10-3	TRBD1	CAISRQGVSGANVLTF	TGTGCCATCAGCCGACAGGGGGTTTCCGGGGCCAACGTCCTGACTTTC
.	TRBJ2-3	TRBV5-1	.	CASSTGSPDTQYF	TGCGCCAGCAGTACAGGGAGTCCAGATACGCAGTATTTT
.	TRBJ2-1	TRBV3-1/TRBV3-2	.	CASSQGLPTSYNEQFF	TGTGCCAGCAGCCAAGGGCTCCCCACCTCCTACAATGAGCAGTTCTTC
.	TRBJ1-6	TRBV18	.	CASSRQENSPLHF	TGTGCCAGCTCACGTCAGGAAAATTCACCCCTCCACTTT
once	TRBJ2-1	TRBV7-2	.	CASSFQGNSYNEQFF	TGTGCCAGCAGCTTTCAGGGAAACTCCTACAATGAGCAGTTCTTC
.	TRBJ2-2	TRBV5-1	.	CASSHKGGTGELFF	TGCGCCAGCAGCCATAAGGGAGGCACCGGGGAGCTGTTTTTT
.	TRBJ1-3	TRBV29-1	TRBD1	CSVVGTELYSGNTIYF	TGCAGCGTTGTGGGGACAGAGCTATACTCTGGAAACACCATATATTTT
.	TRBJ2-7	TRBV6-5	TRBD1	CASMGQGAYEQYF	TGTGCCAGCATGGGACAGGGGGCCTACGAGCAGTACTTC
.	TRBJ1-6	TRBV7-2	.	CASSAEPRTYNSPLHF	TGTGCCAGCAGCGCAGAACCCCGAACCTATAATTCACCCCTCCACTTT
.	TRBJ2-2	TRBV5-1	.	CASSLRPRGTNTGELFF	TGCGCCAGCAGCCTCAGACCTCGGGGGACGAACACCGGGGAGCTGTTTTTT
.	TRBJ1-6	TRBV12-3/TRBV12-4	.	CASRGTYNSPLHF	TGTGCCAGCCGGGGGACCTATAATTCACCCCTCCACTTT
once	TRBJ1-1	TRBV19	.	CARWGRYPNTEAFF	TGTGCCCGATGGGGCAGGTACCCGAACACTGAAGCTTTCTTT
.	TRBJ2-7	TRBV25-1	.	CASTGTYEQYF	TGTGCCAGCACGGGGACCTACGAGCAGTACTTC
.	TRBJ2-1	TRBV6-2/TRBV6-3	.	CASSYPGGYNEQFF	TGTGCCAGCAGTTACCCCGGGGGATACAATGAGCAGTTCTTC
.	TRBJ2-7	TRBV19	.	CASSIVEKSEQYF	TGTGCCAGTAGTATAGTTGAGAAGTCCGAGCAGTACTTC
.	TRBJ2-7	TRBV6-2/TRBV6-3	TRBD2	CASSYAAGVTYEQYF	TGTGCCAGCAGTTACGCAGCGGGGGTAACCTACGAGCAGTACTTC
.	TRBJ2-3	TRBV30	TRBD2	CAWVTGGRLSTDTQYF	TGTGCCTGGGTTACGGGGGGGCGGTTGAGCACAGATACGCAGTATTTT
.	TRBJ1-3	TRBV2	.	CASSDAGSGNTIYF	TGTGCCAGCAGTGATGCGGGATCCGGAAACACCATATATTTT
.	TRBJ2-5	TRBV19	TRBD2	CASSIPTSGGMWETQYF	TGTGCCAGTAGTATCCCGACTAGCGGGGGTATGTGGGAGACCCAGTACTTC
.	TRBJ1-3	TRBV5-1	.	CASSLGDPGGSGNTIYF	TGCGCCAGCAGCTTGGGCGATCCGGGGGGCAGTGGAAACACCATATATTTT
.	TRBJ2-5	TRBV29-1	.	CSVEGESRETQYF	TGCAGCGTTGAAGGAGAATCCCGGGAGACCCAGTACTTC